The entry below describes one T cell receptor beta chain. Its target antigen remains unknown. The sample holds no much larger clone one base away, and base qualities are not on file. PBMCs were isolated by Ficoll-Paque density gradient centrifugation. Sequencer: Illumina NovaSeq 6000. cDNA libraries for TCRalpha and TCRbeta were prepared by 5'RACE using constant-segment primers, with sample barcodes and unique molecular identifiers added. Trizol reagent was used to extract RNA from every sample. Libraries were amplified in two PCR steps, with a second sample barcode and Illumina TruSeq adapters added in the second step. Sequencing of the libraries was done on an Illumina NovaSeq, producing 2 x 150 bp paired-end reads. The paper's data handling went like this. With migec v1.2.7, reads were demultiplexed and then collapsed into UMI-guided consensus sequences. Using mixcr v2.1.11, the UMI consensuses were aligned to TRA and TRB V and J templates and assembled into clonotypes. Clonotypes were classified as expanded or contracted when called significant by both edgeR and NoisET, with noise models trained on biological replicates. For edgeR calls, the thresholds were a false discovery rate-adjusted p below 0.01 and a log2 fold-change of 1. As an exploratory analysis of dynamics, max-normalized trajectories of the 1000 most abundant clonotypes were examined by PCA with hierarchical clustering. The CD4 or CD8 phenotype of responding clones was assigned using the separately sequenced CD4+ and CD8+ repertoires. The raw public reads went through TCRdb reprocessing: fastp at Q25, MiXCR clone calling, in-frame beta chains kept. Duplicate CDR3 protein sequences are folded into a single record with the most common DNA and genes. The authors' filters were not applied to this entry. The sample table contains roughly 190,000 distinct CDR3 sequences; only one count was recorded for 27% of them. Clones ranked in the top ten supply 9.5% to 12% of the sample.

This sample is drawn from a study of T-cell memory formation after mild COVID-19 (dated by TCRdb to 2020 to 2022). With respect to the entire study: TCR sequence clusters from the two donors were found to be largely donor specific. T-cell clones expanding and contracting after mild COVID-19 in a couple of donors were tracked by longitudinal TCRalpha and TCRbeta repertoire sequencing. The cohort was made up of two young adult volunteers, one female and one male, who were previously healthy. What the work shows at the level of the full study, not this receptor alone: Some responding clones were found in pre-infection memory, which suggests that pre-existing cross-reactive memory T cells took part in the SARS-CoV-2 response. Contracting CD4+ clones were found mainly in CM and EM memory subsets, while CD8+ clones were enriched in EMRA. Clones that contracted from day 15 to 85 showed balanced CD4/CD8 phenotypes, whereas a second wave of clones that expanded from day 15 to 37 leaned towards CD4+. The study covered only two mild cases, and larger cohorts including severe cases with pre-infection samples were considered necessary. SARS-CoV-2 specificity was not confirmed for the second-wave clones peaking on day 37.

CDR1 and CDR2 (DFQATT, SNEGSKA) derive from the germline V gene (reference sequence). The CDR3 holds 14 amino acids from the cysteine to the phenylalanine. Only the CDR3 DNA is retained, 42 bases long and in frame from the first base. V gives up 3 bases and J gives up 3 bases, and the segment between their germline ends measures 13 bases. The sequenced material came from PBMCs or a T cell subset sorted from them (not recorded which). This receptor chain uses TRBV20-1 and TRBJ2-3; a weak D assignment points to TRBD2 (5 bases agree). This sequence originates from an adult woman who had mild COVID-19 (a few samples of this study predate the infection). The sample titles of this study are shuffled in the database, so cell type and time point are left out; the donor was told from shared clones. The CDR3 sequence is CSASRGVGTDTQYF. The nucleotide sequence reads TGCAGTGCTAGTCGGGGAGTCGGTACAGATACGCAGTATTTT.